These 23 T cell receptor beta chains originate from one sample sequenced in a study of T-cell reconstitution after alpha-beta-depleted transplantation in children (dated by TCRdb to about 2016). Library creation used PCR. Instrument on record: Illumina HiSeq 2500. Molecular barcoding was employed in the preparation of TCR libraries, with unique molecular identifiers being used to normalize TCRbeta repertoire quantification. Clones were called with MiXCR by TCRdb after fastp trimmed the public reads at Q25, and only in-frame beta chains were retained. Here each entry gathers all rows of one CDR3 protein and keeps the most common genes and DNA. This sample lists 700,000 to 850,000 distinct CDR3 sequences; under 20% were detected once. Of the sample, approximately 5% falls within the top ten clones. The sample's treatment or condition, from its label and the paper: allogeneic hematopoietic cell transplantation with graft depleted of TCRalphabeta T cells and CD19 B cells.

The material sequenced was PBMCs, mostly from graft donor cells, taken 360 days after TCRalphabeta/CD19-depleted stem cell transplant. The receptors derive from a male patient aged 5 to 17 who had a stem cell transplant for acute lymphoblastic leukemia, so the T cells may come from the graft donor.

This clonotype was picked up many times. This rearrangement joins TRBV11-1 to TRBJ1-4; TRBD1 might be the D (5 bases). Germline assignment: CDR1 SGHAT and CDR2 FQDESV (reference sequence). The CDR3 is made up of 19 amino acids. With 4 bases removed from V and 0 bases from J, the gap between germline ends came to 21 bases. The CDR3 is CASSSLRPGRTSTNEKLFF. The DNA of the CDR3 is TGTGCCAGCAGCTCATTAAGGCCGGGACGTACATCAACTAATGAAAAACTGTTTTTT.

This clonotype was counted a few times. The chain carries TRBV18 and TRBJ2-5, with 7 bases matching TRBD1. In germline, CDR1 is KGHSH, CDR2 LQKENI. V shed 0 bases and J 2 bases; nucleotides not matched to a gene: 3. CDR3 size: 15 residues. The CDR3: CASSPPGTVQETQYF. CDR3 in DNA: TGTGCCAGCTCACCACCGGGGACAGTTCAAGAGACCCAGTACTTC.

The CDR3 coding sequence is TGTGCCAGCAGCCAAGACTGGCAGGTCAATCAGCCCCAGCATTTT. Translated, it gives CASSQDWQVNQPQHF. The chain is built from TRBV3-1 and TRBJ1-5; D unclear. The CDR3 sequence is 15 residues long. V shed 0 bases and J shed 3 bases, with 9 bases lying between them. Germline CDR1 LGHDT, CDR2 YNNKEL (reference sequence).

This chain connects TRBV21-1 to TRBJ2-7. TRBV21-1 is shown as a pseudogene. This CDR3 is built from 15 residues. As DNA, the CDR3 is TGTGCCAGCAGCAAGGAGCGCCACCTCTTGTACGAGCAGTACTTC. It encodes CASSKERHLLYEQYF.

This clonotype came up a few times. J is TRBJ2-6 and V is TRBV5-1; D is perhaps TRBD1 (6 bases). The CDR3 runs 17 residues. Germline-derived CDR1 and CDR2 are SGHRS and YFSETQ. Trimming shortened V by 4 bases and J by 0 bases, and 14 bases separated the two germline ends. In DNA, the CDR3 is TGCGCCAGCAGCCCAACAGGGCCCCGCTCTGGGGCCAACGTCCTGACTTTC. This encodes CASSPTGPRSGANVLTF.

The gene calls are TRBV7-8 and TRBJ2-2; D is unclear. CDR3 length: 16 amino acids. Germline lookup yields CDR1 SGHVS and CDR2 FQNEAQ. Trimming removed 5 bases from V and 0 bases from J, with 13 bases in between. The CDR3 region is CASSPAIQANTGELFF. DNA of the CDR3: TGTGCCAGCAGCCCTGCCATCCAGGCGAACACCGGGGAGCTGTTTTTT.

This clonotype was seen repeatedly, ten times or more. CDR3 coding DNA: TGCAGCGTTGTAAGGGGTGAAAAACTGTTTTTT. Translation: CSVVRGEKLFF. The V call is TRBV29-1, the J call TRBJ1-4; D is possibly TRBD1 (5 bases). Trimming pared 4 bases from V and 7 bases from J, leaving 7 bases between. This CDR3 is 11 amino acids long. Germline V gene sequence: CDR1 SQVTM, CDR2 ANQGSEA.

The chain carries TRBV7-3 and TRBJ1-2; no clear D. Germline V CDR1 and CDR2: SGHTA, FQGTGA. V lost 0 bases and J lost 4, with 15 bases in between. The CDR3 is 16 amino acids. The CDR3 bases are TGTGCCAGCAGCTTAACGCATACCCAACTAGGCTATGGCTACACCTTC. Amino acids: CASSLTHTQLGYGYTF.

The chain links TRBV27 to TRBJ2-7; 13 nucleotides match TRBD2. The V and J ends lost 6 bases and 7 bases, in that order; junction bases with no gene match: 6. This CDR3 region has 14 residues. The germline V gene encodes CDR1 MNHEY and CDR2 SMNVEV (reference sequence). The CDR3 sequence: CASSARTSGREQYF. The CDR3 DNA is TGTGCCAGCAGCGCCCGGACTAGCGGGAGAGAGCAGTACTTC.

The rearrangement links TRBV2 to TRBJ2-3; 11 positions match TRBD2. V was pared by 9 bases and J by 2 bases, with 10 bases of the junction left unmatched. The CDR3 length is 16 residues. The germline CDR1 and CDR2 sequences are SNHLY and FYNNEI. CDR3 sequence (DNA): TGTGCCAGAACAGGGACTAGCGGCCTTCTCACAGATACGCAGTATTTT. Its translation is CARTGTSGLLTDTQYF.

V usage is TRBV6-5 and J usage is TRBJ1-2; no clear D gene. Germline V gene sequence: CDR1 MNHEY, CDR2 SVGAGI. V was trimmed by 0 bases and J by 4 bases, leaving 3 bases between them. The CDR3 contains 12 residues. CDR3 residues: CASSYSTYGYTF. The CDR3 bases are TGTGCCAGCAGTTACTCGACCTATGGCTACACCTTC.

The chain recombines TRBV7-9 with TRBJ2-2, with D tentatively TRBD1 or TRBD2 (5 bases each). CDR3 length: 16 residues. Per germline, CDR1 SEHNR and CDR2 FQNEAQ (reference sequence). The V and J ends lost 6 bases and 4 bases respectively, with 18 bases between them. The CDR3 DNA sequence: TGTGCCAGCAGAGGAGGAGCACGAGGGGCCACCGGGGAGCTGTTTTTT. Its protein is CASRGGARGATGELFF. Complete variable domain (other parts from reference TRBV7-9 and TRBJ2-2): DTGVSQNPRHKITKRGQNVTFRCDPISEHNRLYWYRQTLGQGPEFLTYFQNEAQLEKSRLLSDRFSAERPKGSFSTLEIQRTEQGDSAMYLCASRGGARGATGELFFGEGSRLTVL.

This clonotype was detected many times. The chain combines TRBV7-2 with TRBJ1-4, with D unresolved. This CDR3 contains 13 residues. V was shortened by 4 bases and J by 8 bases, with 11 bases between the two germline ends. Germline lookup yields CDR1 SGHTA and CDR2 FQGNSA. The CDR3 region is CASSSRPWEKLFF. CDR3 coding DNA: TGTGCCAGCAGCTCCCGACCTTGGGAAAAACTGTTTTTT. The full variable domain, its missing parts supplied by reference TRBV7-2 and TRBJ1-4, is GAGVSQSPSNKVTEKGKDVELRCDPISGHTALYWYRQSLGQGLEFLIYFQGNSAPDKSGLPSDRFSAERTGGSVSTLTIQRTQQEDSAVYLCASSSRPWEKLFFGSGTQLSVL.

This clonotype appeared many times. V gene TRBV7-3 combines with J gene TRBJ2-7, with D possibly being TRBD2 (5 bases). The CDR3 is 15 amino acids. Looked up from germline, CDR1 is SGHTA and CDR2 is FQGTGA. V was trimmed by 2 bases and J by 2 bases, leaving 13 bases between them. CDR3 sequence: CASSLRSGSPYEQYF. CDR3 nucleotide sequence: TGTGCCAGCAGCTTACGAAGCGGTAGCCCCTACGAGCAGTACTTC.

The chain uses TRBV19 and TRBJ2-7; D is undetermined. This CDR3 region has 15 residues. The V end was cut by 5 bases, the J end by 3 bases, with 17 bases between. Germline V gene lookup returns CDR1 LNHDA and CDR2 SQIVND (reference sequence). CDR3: CASSYQRTSIYEQYF. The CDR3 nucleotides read TGTGCCAGTAGTTATCAGCGAACTTCCATCTACGAGCAGTACTTC.

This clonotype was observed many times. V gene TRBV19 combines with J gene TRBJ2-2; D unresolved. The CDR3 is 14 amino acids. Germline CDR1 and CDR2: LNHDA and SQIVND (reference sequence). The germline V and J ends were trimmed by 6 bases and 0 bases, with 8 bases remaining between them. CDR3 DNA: TGTGCCAGTAGGTTAGCTACGAACACCGGGGAGCTGTTTTTT. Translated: CASRLATNTGELFF. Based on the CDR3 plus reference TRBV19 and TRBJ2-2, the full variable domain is DGGITQSPKYLFRKEGQNVTLSCEQNLNHDAMYWYRQDPGQGLRLIYYSQIVNDFQKGDIAEGYSVSREKKESFPLTVTSAQKNPTAFYLCASRLATNTGELFFGEGSRLTVL.

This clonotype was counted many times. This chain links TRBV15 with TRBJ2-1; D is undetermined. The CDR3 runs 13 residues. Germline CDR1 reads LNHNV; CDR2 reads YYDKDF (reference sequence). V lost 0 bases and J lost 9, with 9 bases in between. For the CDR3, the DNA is TGTGCCACCAGCAGAGATTGGGCGGCTGAGCAGTTCTTC. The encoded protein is CATSRDWAAEQFF.

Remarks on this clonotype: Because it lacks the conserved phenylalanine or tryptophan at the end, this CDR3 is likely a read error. The DNA of the CDR3 is TGTGCCAGCAGCTTACCACTAGGTCGGGAGACCCAGTACTGC. It encodes CASSLPLGRETQYC. This chain joins TRBV7-9 and TRBJ2-5, with D maybe TRBD2 (5 bases). CDR1 and CDR2 from the germline V gene are SEHNR and FQNEAQ (reference sequence). V gave up 2 bases and J gave up 5 bases, with 12 bases separating them. CDR3 length equals 14 residues.

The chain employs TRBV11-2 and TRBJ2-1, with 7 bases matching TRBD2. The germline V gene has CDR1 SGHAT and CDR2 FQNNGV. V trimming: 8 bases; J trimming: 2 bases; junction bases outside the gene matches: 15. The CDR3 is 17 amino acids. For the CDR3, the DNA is TGTGCCAGCGGAACCCTCGGCGGGAGAGGGCCCTACAATGAGCAGTTCTTC. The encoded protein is CASGTLGGRGPYNEQFF.

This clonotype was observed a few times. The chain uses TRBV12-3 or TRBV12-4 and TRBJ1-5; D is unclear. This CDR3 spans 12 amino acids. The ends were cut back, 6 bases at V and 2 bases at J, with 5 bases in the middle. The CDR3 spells CASRLGNQPQHF. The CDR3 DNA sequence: TGTGCCAGCAGACTGGGCAATCAGCCCCAGCATTTT.

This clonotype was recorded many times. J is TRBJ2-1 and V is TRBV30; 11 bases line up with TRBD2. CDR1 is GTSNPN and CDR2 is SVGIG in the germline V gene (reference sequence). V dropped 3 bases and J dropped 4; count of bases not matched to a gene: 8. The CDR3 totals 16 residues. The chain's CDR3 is CAWRVGGLADYNEQFF. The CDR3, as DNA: TGTGCCTGGAGGGTAGGGGGACTAGCGGATTACAATGAGCAGTTCTTC.

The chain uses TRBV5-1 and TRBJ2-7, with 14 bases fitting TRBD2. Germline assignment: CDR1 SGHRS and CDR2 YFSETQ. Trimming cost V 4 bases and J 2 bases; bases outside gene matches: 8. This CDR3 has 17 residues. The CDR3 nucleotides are TGCGCCAGCAGCCCCGGACTAGCGGGAGGTTATCCCTACGAGCAGTACTTC. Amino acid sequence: CASSPGLAGGYPYEQYF.

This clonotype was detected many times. The CDR3 nucleotides read TGTGCCAGCAGTCCCCAGCGGGGCTACAATGAGCAGTTCTTC. This sequence encodes CASSPQRGYNEQFF. The V gene is TRBV12-3 or TRBV12-4, the J gene TRBJ2-1; 7 bases match TRBD2. CDR3 length: 14 amino acids. Trimming cost V 5 bases and J 3 bases; bases outside gene matches: 4.